This T cell receptor beta chain was identified in a study of T cell clonality in common variable immunodeficiency. Overall study findings and caveats: Shared TCRbeta clones were fewer between CVID subjects than controls. CVID subjects had higher TCRbeta clonality than healthy controls, most marked in about a third.

Control and CVID samples contributed equal amounts of genomic DNA. The table came from immunoSEQ multiplex PCR; TCRdb's copy has only in-frame clones and leaves some out. Observed are roughly 79,000 clones, no singletons, with the top ten taking 0.75% to 1%. This clone was seen at least ten times. Its antigen is currently unknown. The missing CDR3 end, 3 residues past where the read stops, is filled in from the germline J gene. Both groups were predominantly of Caucasian heritage. Germline values: CDR1 LNHDA, CDR2 SQIVND (reference sequence). V lost 3 bases and J 6 bases, leaving 16 bases between the germline ends. CDR3 length: 15 residues.

The material sequenced was peripheral blood mononuclear cells. The TCR originated in a person aged 18 to 70 in good health. This rearrangement joins TRBV19 to TRBJ2-3, with D maybe TRBD2 (6 bases). CDR3 sequence: CASSIGSGGVDTQYF. The CDR3 DNA, read in part, is TGTGCCAGTAGTATCGGGTCGGGCGGGGTCGATACG.